Shown below are 10 T cell receptor beta chains from a single sample sequenced in a study of T cells after posttransplantation cyclophosphamide. Generated by immunoSEQ multiplex PCR, the TCRdb table keeps only in-frame clones and is missing some. This table has about 2,500 clones, roughly 77% appearing once. Material: PBMCs. All receptors come from a man in his thirties or forties with a blood cancer, CMV-positive, and with a related stem cell donor.

The chain carries TRBV6-5 and TRBJ1-2; the D is unclear. This CDR3 region has 13 residues. CDR1 and CDR2 (germline): MNHEY, SVGAGI. This CDR3 is CASVQTDGYGYTF. CDR3 in DNA: TGTGCTTCTGTTCAAACAGATGGCTATGGCTACACCTTC.

The chain has TRBV5-4 and TRBJ1-3; tentative D call: TRBD1 (5 bases). Trimming stripped 1 base from V and 3 bases from J, with 5 bases between. Germline assignment: CDR1 SGHNT and CDR2 YYREEE (reference sequence). The length of the CDR3 is 13 residues. The CDR3 DNA is TGTGCCAGCAGCTTGACAGGTGGAAACACCATATATTTT. It yields the protein CASSLTGGNTIYF.

This chain connects TRBV16 to TRBJ1-6; 8 bases are a match to TRBD1. V was clipped by 1 base and J by 7 bases; unmatched bases: 6. The CDR3 spans 16 residues. Germline CDR1 reads KGHSY; CDR2 reads FQNENV. CDR3 bases: TGTGCCAGCAGCCAATTTACTGGACAGGGAAATTCACCCCTCCACTTT. Protein sequence: CASSQFTGQGNSPLHF.

The genes are TRBV28 and TRBJ2-7; tentatively, D is TRBD1 (8 bases). V dropped 4 bases and J dropped 1 base, with 14 bases sitting between them. The CDR3 length is 15 residues. CDR1 and CDR2 (germline): MDHEN, SYDVKM. The CDR3 nucleotides read TGTGCCAGCAGTTGGGGGGGGACAGGTTCCTACGAGCAGTACTTC. Translation gives CASSWGGTGSYEQYF.

The chain uses TRBV19 and TRBJ2-7; 10 positions match TRBD2. The V gene's germline CDR1 is LNHDA and CDR2 SQIVND (reference sequence). J lost 4 bases, V lost 4 bases, and 7 bases had no gene match. The CDR3 is made up of 15 amino acids. The CDR3 DNA is TGTGCCAGTAGTACCCTCTCTAGCGGGGGTTACGAGCAGTACTTC. Protein sequence: CASSTLSSGGYEQYF.

This clone appeared once. This chain links TRBV2 with TRBJ2-1, with TRBD2 identical over 7 bases. Germline V gene sequence: CDR1 SNHLY, CDR2 FYNNEI. The CDR3 totals 15 residues. V shed 0 bases and J 9 bases; nucleotides not matched to a gene: 8. The CDR3 loop is CASSEAVLGRGEQFF. CDR3 nucleotides: TGTGCCAGCAGTGAAGCGGTACTTGGGAGGGGTGAGCAGTTCTTC.

The rearrangement joins TRBV5-6 to TRBJ1-1; 10 bases fit TRBD1. Per germline, CDR1 SGHDT and CDR2 YYEEEE. Germline trimming cut 4 bases from V and 3 bases from J; bases unmatched to any gene: 6. The CDR3 consists of 15 residues. CDR3 in DNA: TGTGCCAGCAGCGAGGGGGGACAGGGGCACACTGAAGCTTTCTTT. Translation gives CASSEGGQGHTEAFF. Full variable domain (rest looked up from reference TRBV5-6 and TRBJ1-1): DAGVTQSPTHLIKTRGQQVTLRCSPKSGHDTVSWYQQALGQGPQFIFQYYEEEERQRGNFPDRFSGHQFPNYSSELNVNALLLGDSALYLCASSEGGQGHTEAFFGQGTRLTVV.

V gene TRBV9 combines with J gene TRBJ2-7, with a tentative D call TRBD1 (5 bases). Per germline, CDR1 SGDLS and CDR2 YYNGEE. This CDR3 contains 13 residues. Trimming left V 2 bases short and J 3 bases short, with 9 bases between. In nucleotides, the CDR3 is TGTGCCAGCAGCGTGGGGCTAGTCTACGAGCAGTACTTC. Translated, it gives CASSVGLVYEQYF.

The V and J genes are TRBV27 and TRBJ2-7, with a tentative D call TRBD1 (6 bases). The germline V gene encodes CDR1 MNHEY and CDR2 SMNVEV (reference sequence). CDR3 length: 14 residues. V dropped 6 bases and J dropped 3 bases, with 15 bases sitting between them. Written as DNA, the CDR3 is TGTGCCAGCAGGAGCCTAGGACAGTTCTACGAGCAGTACTTC. Translating it yields CASRSLGQFYEQYF.

The rearrangement joins TRBV2 to TRBJ2-3; 10 bases align to TRBD2. This CDR3 is 15 amino acids long. V lost 3 bases, J lost 8 bases, and 8 bases stayed unmatched. Germline values: CDR1 SNHLY, CDR2 FYNNEI. The CDR3, as DNA: TGTGCCAGCAGTGACCAGCGGGAGGGTTTGGGTACGCAGTATTTT. As protein: CASSDQREGLGTQYF.